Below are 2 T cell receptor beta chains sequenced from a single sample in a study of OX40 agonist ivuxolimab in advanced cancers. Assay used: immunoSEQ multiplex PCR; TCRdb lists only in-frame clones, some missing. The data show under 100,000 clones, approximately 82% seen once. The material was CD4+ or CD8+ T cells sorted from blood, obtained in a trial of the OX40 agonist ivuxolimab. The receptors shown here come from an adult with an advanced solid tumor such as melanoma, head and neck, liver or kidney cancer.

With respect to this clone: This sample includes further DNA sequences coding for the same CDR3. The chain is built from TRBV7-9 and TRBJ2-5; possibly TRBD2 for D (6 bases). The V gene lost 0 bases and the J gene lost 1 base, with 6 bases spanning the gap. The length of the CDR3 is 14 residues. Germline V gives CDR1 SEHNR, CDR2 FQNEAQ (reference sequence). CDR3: CASSLAGGQETQYF. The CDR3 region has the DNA TGTGCCAGCAGCTTAGCGGGGGGCCAAGAGACCCAGTACTTC.

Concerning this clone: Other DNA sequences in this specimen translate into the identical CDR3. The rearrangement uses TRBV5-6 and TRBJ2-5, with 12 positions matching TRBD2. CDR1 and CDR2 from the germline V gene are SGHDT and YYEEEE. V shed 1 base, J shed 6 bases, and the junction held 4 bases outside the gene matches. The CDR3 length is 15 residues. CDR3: CASSLRLAGGKTQYF. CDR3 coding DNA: TGTGCCAGCAGCTTGCGGCTAGCGGGGGGGAAGACCCAGTACTTC.